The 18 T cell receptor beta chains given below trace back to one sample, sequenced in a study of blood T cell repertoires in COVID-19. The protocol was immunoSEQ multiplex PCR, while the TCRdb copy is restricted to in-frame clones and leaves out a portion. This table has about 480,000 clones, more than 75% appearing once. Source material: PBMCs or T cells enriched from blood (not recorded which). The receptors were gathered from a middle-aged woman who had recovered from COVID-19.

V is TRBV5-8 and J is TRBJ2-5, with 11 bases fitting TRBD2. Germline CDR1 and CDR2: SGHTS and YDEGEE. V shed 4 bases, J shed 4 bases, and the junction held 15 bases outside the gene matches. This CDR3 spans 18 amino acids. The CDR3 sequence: CASSLGSGLAGGGETQYF. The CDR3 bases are TGTGCCAGCAGCCTGGGCAGCGGGCTAGCGGGAGGCGGAGAGACCCAGTACTTC.

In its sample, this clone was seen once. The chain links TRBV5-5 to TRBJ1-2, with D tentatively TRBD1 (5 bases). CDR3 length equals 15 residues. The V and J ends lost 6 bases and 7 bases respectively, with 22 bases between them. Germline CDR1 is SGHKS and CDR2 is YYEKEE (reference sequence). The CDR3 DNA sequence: TGTGCCAGCACCGAAAGGGGCAGGGTATTTTCTGGCTACACCTTC. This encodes CASTERGRVFSGYTF.

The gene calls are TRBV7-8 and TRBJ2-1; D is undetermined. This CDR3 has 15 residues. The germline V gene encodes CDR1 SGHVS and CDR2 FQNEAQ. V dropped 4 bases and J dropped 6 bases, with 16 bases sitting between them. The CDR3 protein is CASSSIGFLGNEQFF. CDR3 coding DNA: TGTGCCAGCAGCTCGATCGGGTTTCTGGGCAATGAGCAGTTCTTC.

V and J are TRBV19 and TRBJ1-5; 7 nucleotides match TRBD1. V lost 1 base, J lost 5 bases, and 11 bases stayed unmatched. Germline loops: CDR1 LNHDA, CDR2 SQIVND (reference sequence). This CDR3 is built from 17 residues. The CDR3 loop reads CASSIGPDRVLDQPQHF. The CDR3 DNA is TGTGCCAGTAGTATAGGCCCCGACAGGGTGTTGGATCAGCCCCAGCATTTT.

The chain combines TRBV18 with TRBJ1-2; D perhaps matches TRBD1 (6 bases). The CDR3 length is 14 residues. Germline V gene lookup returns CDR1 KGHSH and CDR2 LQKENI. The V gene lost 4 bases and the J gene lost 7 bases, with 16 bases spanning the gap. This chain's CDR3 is CASSQQGDLSGYTF. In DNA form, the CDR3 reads TGTGCCAGCTCACAACAGGGAGATCTTTCTGGCTACACCTTC.

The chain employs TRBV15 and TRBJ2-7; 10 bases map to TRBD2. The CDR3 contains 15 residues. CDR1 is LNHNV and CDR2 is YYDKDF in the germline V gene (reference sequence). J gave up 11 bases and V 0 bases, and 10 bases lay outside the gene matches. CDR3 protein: CATSRDRAGTSDKYF. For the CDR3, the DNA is TGTGCCACCAGCAGAGATCGGGCCGGGACTAGCGATAAGTACTTC.

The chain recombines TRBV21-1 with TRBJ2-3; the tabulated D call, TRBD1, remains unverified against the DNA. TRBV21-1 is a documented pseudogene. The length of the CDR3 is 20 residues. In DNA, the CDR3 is TGTGCCAGCAGCACCACTACCGGGACAGGGTCAGTATTCCACACAGATACGCAGTATTTT. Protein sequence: CASSTTTGTGSVFHTDTQYF.

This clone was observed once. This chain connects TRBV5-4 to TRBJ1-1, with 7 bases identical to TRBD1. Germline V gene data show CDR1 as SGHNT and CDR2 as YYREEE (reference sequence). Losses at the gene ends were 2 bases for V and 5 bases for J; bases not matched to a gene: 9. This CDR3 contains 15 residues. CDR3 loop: CASSLGGGRGTEAFF. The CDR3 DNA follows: TGTGCCAGCAGCTTAGGAGGGGGCAGAGGTACTGAAGCTTTCTTT. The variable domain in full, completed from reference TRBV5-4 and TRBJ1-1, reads ETGVTQSPTHLIKTRGQQVTLRCSSQSGHNTVSWYQQALGQGPQFIFQYYREEENGRGNFPPRFSGLQFPNYSSELNVNALELDDSALYLCASSLGGGRGTEAFFGQGTRLTVV.

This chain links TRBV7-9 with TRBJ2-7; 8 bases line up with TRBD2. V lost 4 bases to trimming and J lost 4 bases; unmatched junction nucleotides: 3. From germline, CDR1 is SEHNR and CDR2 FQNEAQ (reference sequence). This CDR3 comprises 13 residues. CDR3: CASSSGGFYEQYF. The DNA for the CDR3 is TGTGCCAGCAGCTCGGGGGGGTTTTACGAGCAGTACTTC.

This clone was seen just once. DNA for the CDR3: TGTGCCAGCAGCCCGGGGGACCTCTACACTGAAGCTTTCTTT. It translates to CASSPGDLYTEAFF. V and J are TRBV5-4 and TRBJ1-1; tentative D call: TRBD1 (5 bases). Germline loops: CDR1 SGHNT, CDR2 YYREEE (reference sequence). The CDR3 has 14 residues. Trimming took off 4 bases at V and 3 bases at J, with 13 bases between the two ends. The full variable domain, its missing parts supplied by reference TRBV5-4 and TRBJ1-1, is ETGVTQSPTHLIKTRGQQVTLRCSSQSGHNTVSWYQQALGQGPQFIFQYYREEENGRGNFPPRFSGLQFPNYSSELNVNALELDDSALYLCASSPGDLYTEAFFGQGTRLTVV.

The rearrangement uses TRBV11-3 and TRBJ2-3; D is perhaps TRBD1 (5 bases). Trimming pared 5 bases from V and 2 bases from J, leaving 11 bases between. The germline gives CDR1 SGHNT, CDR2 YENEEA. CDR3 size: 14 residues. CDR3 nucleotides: TGTGCCAGCAGCCCCAGGGTATCCACAGATACGCAGTATTTT. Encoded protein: CASSPRVSTDTQYF.

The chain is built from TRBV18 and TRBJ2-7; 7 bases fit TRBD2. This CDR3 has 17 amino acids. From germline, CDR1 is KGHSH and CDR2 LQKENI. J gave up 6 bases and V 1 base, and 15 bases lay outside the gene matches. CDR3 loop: CASSPRQMGGSSGEQYF. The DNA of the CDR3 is TGTGCCAGCTCACCACGTCAAATGGGCGGGAGTTCCGGCGAGCAGTACTTC.

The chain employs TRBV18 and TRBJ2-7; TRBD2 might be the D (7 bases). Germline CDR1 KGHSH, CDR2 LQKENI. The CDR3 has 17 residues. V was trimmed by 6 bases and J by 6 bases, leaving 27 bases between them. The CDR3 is CASSPEGGVRVLTEQYF. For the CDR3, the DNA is TGTGCCAGCTCTCCCGAGGGGGGGGTACGGGTCCTTACCGAGCAGTACTTC.

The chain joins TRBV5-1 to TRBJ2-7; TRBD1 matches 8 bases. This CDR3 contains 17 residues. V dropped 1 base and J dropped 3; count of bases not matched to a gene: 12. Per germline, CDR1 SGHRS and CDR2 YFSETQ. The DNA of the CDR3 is TGCGCCAGCAGCTTGAGTGTGGCGGACAGGGTAAACTACGAGCAGTACTTC. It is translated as CASSLSVADRVNYEQYF.

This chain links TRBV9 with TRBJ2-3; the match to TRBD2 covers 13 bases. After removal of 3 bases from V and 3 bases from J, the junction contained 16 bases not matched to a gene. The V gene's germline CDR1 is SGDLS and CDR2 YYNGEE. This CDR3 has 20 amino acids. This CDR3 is CASSASMTSGRPKRTDTQYF. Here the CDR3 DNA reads TGTGCCAGCAGCGCTTCCATGACTAGCGGGAGGCCAAAAAGGACAGATACGCAGTATTTT. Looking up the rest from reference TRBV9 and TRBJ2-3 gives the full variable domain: DSGVTQTPKHLITATGQRVTLRCSPRSGDLSVYWYQQSLDQGLQFLIQYYNGEERAKGNILERFSAQQFPDLHSELNLSSLELGDSALYFCASSASMTSGRPKRTDTQYFGPGTRLTVL.

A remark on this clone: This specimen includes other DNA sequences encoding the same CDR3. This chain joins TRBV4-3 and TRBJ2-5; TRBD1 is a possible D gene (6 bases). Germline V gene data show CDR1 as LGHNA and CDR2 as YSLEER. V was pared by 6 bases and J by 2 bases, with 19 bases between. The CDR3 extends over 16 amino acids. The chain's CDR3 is CASSQGIGGGQETQYF. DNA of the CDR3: TGCGCCAGCAGTCAGGGGATTGGGGGCGGTCAAGAGACCCAGTACTTC.

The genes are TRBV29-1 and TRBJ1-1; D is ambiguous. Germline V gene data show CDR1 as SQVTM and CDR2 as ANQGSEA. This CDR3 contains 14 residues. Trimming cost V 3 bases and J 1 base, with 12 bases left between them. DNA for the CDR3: TGCAGCGTTGAGTATTTCCGGGAGAACACTGAAGCTTTCTTT. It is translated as CSVEYFRENTEAFF.

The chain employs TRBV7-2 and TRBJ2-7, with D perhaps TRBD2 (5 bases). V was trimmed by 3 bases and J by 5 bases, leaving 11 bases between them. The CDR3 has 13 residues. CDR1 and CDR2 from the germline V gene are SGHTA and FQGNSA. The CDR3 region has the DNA TGTGCCAGCAGCTTTCGGGGTGGCCACGAGCAGTACTTC. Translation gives CASSFRGGHEQYF.